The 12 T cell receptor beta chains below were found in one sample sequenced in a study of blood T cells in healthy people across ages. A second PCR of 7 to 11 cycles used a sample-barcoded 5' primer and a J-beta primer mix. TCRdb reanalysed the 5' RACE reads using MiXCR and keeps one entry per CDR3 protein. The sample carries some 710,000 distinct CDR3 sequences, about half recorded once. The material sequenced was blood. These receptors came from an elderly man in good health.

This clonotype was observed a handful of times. For the CDR3, the DNA is TGTGCCAATTCGGGACTGGTCCTGAACGAGCAGTACTTC. This codes for CANSGLVLNEQYF. V and J are TRBV10-3 and TRBJ2-7; tentatively, D is TRBD2 (6 bases). V was trimmed by 10 bases and J by 5 bases, leaving 18 bases between them. This CDR3 is built from 13 residues. CDR1 and CDR2 (germline): ENHRY, SYGVKD.

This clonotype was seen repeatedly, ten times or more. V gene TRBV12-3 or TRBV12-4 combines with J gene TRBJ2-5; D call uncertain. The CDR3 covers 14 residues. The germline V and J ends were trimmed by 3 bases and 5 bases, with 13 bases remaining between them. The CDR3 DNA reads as TGTGCCAGCAGTTTGTCCCTAGTAGGCGAGACCCAGTACTTC. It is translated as CASSLSLVGETQYF.

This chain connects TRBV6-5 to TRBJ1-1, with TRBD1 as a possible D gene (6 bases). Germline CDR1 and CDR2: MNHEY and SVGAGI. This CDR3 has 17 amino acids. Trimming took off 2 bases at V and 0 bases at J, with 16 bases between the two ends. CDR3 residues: CASSYAILQGLNTEAFF. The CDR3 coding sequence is TGTGCCAGCAGTTACGCAATCCTACAGGGCCTGAACACTGAAGCTTTCTTT.

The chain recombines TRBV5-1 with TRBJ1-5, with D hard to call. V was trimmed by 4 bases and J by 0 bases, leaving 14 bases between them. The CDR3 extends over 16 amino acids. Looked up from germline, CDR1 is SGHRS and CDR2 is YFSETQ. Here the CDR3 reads CASSALGSYSNQPQHF. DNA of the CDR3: TGCGCCAGCAGCGCCCTAGGCAGTTATAGCAATCAGCCCCAGCATTTT.

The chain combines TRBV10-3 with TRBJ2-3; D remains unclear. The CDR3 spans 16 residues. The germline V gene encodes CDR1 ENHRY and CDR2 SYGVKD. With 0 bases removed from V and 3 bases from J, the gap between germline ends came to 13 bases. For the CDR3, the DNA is TGTGCCATCAGTGAGTCGGGCTACCAAGATACAGATACGCAGTATTTT. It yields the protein CAISESGYQDTDTQYF.

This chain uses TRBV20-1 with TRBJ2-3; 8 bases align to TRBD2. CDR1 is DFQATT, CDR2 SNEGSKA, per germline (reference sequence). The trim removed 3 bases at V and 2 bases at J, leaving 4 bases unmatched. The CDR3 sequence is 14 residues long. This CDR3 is CSASRTSFTDTQYF. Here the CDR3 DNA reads TGCAGTGCTAGTAGGACTAGCTTCACAGATACGCAGTATTTT.

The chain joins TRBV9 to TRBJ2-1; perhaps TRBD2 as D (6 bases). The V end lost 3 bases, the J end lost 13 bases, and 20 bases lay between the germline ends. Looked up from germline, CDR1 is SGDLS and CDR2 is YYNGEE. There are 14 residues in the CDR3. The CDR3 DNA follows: TGTGCCAGCAGCGCGACTAGTCGTGACGAGACCCAGTTCTTC. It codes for CASSATSRDETQFF.

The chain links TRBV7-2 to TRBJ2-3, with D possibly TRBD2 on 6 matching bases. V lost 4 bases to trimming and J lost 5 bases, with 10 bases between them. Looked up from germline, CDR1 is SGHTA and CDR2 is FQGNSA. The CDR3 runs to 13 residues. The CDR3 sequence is CASSSWRVDTQYF. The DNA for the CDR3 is TGTGCCAGCAGCTCATGGAGGGTAGATACGCAGTATTTT.

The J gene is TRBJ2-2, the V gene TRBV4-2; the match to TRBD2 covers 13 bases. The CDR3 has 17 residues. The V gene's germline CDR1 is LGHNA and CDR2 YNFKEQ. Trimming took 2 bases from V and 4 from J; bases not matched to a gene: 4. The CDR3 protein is CASSQSTSGRVTGELFF. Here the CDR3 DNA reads TGTGCCAGCAGCCAATCAACTAGCGGGAGGGTCACCGGGGAGCTGTTTTTT.

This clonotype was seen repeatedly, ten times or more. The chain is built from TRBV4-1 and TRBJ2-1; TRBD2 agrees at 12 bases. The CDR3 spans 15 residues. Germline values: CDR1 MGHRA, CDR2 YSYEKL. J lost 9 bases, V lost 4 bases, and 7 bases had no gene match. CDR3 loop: CASSPRLAGAVEQFF. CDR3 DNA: TGCGCCAGCAGCCCCCGACTAGCGGGAGCGGTTGAGCAGTTCTTC.

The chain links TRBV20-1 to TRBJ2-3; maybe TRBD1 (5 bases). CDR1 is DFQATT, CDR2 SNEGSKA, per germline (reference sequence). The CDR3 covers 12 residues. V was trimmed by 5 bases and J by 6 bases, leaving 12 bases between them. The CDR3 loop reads CSAPGRWDTQYF. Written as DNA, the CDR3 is TGCAGTGCTCCAGGGCGGTGGGATACGCAGTATTTT.

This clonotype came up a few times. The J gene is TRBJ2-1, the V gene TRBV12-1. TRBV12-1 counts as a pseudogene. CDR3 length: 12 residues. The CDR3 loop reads CASRPEVHEQFF. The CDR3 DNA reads TGTGCCAGCAGACCAGAGGTACATGAGCAGTTCTTC.